This TCR beta chain derives from a study of identical twins. A single record per CDR3 protein comes from TCRdb applying MiXCR to the 5' RACE reads. The sample records 210,000 or so distinct CDR3 sequences, around 8% being singletons. The CDR3 totals 13 residues. The ends were cut back, 7 bases at V and 8 bases at J, with 14 bases in the middle. Per the germline V gene, CDR1 is MDHEN and CDR2 is SYDVKM. These same records also appear under a second study, on yellow fever vaccine responses in identical twins.

The sample taken for sequencing was memory (CD45RO+) T cells sorted from blood. This chain connects TRBV28 to TRBJ2-2, with no clear D. The origin of this receptor is a young woman in good health. CDR3 amino acids: CASIAAIKGELFF. As DNA, the CDR3 is TGTGCCAGCATCGCAGCTATAAAAGGGGAGCTGTTTTTT. The full variable domain, its missing parts supplied by reference TRBV28 and TRBJ2-2, is DVKVTQSSRYLVKRTGEKVFLECVQDMDHENMFWYRQDPGLGLRLIYFSYDVKMKEKGDIPEGYSVSREKKERFSLILESASTNQTSMYLCASIAAIKGELFFGEGSRLTVL.